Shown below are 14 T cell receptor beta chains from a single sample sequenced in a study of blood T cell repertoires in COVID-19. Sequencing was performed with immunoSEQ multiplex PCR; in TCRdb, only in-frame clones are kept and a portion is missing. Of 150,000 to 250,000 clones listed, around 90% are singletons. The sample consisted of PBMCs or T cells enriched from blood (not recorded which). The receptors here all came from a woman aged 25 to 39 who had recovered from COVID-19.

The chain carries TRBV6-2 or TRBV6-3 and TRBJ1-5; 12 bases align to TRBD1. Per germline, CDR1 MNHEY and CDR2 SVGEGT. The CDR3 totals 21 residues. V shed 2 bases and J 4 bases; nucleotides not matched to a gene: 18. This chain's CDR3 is CASSYTYLPGQGASLNQPQHF. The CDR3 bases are TGTGCCAGCAGTTACACTTACCTTCCGGGACAGGGGGCTTCTTTGAATCAGCCCCAGCATTTT.

Written as DNA, the CDR3 is TGTGCCAGCAGCCAAGGGGCAGACTACGAGCAGTACTTC. Translated: CASSQGADYEQYF. The chain joins TRBV14 to TRBJ2-7; D gene uncertain. Between the trimmed V and J ends, which lost 1 base and 3 bases, there was a span of 7 bases. The CDR3 has 13 amino acids. Germline loops: CDR1 SGHDN, CDR2 FVKESK.

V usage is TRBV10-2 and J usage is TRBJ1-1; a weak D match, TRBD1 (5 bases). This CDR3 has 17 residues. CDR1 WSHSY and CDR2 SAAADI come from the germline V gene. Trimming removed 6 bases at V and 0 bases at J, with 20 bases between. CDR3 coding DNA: TGCGCCAGCAGGGGGGGGACGGAGGTTTTCATGAACACTGAAGCTTTCTTT. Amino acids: CASRGGTEVFMNTEAFF.

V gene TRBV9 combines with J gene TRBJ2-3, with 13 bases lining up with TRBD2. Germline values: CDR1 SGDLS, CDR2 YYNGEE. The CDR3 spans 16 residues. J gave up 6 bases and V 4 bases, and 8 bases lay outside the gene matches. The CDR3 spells CASSLALAGGLDTQYF. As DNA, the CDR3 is TGTGCCAGCAGCTTGGCACTAGCGGGGGGGTTGGATACGCAGTATTTT. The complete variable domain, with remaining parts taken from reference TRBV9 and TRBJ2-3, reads DSGVTQTPKHLITATGQRVTLRCSPRSGDLSVYWYQQSLDQGLQFLIQYYNGEERAKGNILERFSAQQFPDLHSELNLSSLELGDSALYFCASSLALAGGLDTQYFGPGTRLTVL.

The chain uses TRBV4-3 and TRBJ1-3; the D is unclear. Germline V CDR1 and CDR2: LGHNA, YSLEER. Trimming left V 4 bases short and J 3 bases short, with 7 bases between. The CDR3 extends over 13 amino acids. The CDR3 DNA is TGCGCCAGCAGCCCCGGGTTTGGAAACACCATATATTTT. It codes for CASSPGFGNTIYF.

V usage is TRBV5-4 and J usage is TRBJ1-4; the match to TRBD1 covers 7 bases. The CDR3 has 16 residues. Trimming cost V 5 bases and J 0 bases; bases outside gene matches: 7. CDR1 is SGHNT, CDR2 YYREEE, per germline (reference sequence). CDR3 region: CASSLTQGATNEKLFF. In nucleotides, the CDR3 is TGTGCCAGCAGTTTAACCCAGGGGGCAACTAATGAAAAACTGTTTTTT.

The CDR3 DNA reads as TGTGCCAGCAGCGTAGGGTACGGGGAAAAACTGTTTTTT. It encodes CASSVGYGEKLFF. This sequence joins TRBV9 and TRBJ1-4; D unclear. The CDR3 is 13 residues long. Germline V gene sequence: CDR1 SGDLS, CDR2 YYNGEE. V was cut by 0 bases and J by 8 bases, with 8 bases left in between.

CDR3 residues: CSVEGSGYGYTF. In DNA form, the CDR3 reads TGCAGCGTTGAGGGGTCAGGGTATGGCTACACCTTC. The chain links TRBV29-1 to TRBJ1-2; D possibly corresponds to TRBD1 (5 bases). This CDR3 contains 12 residues. Per germline, CDR1 SQVTM and CDR2 ANQGSEA. Trimming shortened V by 3 bases and J by 5 bases, and 10 bases separated the two germline ends.

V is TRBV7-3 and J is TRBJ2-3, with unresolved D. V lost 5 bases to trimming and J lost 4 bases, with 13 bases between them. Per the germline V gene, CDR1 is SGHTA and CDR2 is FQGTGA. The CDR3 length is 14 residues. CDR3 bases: TGTGCCAGCAGCCGCTCTGCGGTGGCAGATACGCAGTATTTT. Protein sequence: CASSRSAVADTQYF. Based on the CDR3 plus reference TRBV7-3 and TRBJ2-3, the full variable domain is GAGVSQTPSNKVTEKGKYVELRCDPISGHTALYWYRQSLGQGPEFLIYFQGTGAADDSGLPNDRFFAVRPEGSVSTLKIQRTERGDSAVYLCASSRSAVADTQYFGPGTRLTVL.

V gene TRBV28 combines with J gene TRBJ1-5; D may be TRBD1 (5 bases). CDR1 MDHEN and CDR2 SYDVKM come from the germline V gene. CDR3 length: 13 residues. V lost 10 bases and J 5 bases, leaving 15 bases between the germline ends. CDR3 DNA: TGTGCCACCCGAGGCGGGGGTGATCAGCCCCAGCATTTT. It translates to CATRGGGDQPQHF.

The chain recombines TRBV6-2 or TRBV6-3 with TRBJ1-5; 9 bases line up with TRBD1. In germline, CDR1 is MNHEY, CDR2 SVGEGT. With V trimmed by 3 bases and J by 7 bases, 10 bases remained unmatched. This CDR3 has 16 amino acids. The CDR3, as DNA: TGTGCCAGCAGTTATACACACAGGGGGCGAGGGCAGCCCCAGCATTTT. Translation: CASSYTHRGRGQPQHF.

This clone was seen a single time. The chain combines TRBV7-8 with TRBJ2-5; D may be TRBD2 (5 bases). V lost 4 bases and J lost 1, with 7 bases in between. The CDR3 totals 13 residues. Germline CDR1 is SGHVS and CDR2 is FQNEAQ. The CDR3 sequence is CASSSGIQETQYF. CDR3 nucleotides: TGTGCCAGCAGCTCGGGAATCCAAGAGACCCAGTACTTC.

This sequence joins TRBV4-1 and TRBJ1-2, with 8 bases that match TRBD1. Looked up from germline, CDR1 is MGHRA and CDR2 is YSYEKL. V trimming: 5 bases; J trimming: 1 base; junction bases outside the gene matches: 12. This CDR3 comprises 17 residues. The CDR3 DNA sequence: TGCGCCAGCAGCTCCAAACAGGGGGGCCTGCTTAACTATGGCTACACCTTC. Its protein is CASSSKQGGLLNYGYTF.

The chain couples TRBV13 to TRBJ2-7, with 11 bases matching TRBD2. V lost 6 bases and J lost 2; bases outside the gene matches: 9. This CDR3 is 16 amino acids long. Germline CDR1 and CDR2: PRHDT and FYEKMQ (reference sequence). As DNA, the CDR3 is TGTGCCAGCAGTTTTAGCGGGAGGGCCGGAACCTACGAGCAGTACTTC. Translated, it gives CASSFSGRAGTYEQYF.